This T cell receptor beta chain comes out of a study of shared clonotypes between healthy human individuals. Study as a whole: The plates for each donor numbered three CD4 naive, three CD4 memory, two CD8 naive and one CD8 memory. Study-level results: Sequencing depth was predicted to influence how clonotypes are shared among donors.

As for this clone: What it binds is not known.

Naive CD8 cells lacked CD45RO and underwent positive selection for CCR7, leaving out terminally differentiated effector memory CD45RA+ cells. Within Nashville, Tennessee resided all donors, each a Caucasian adult. Deep-level running was used for the assay. TCRdb keeps only in-frame clones here, not all; method: immunoSEQ multiplex PCR. The sample holds about 600,000 clones, about 98% seen once. This clonotype was obtained from a man aged 25-45 years in good health. Sequenced sample: naive CD8+ T cells sorted from blood.

The CDR3 bases are TGTGCCAGCGGACCCTATAGCAATCAGCCCCAGCATTTT. This translates into CASGPYSNQPQHF. The rearrangement links TRBV6-1 to TRBJ1-5; no clear D. Trimming left V 8 bases short and J 0 bases short, with 8 bases between. Germline V CDR1 and CDR2: MNHNS, SASEGT. The CDR3 has 13 residues.